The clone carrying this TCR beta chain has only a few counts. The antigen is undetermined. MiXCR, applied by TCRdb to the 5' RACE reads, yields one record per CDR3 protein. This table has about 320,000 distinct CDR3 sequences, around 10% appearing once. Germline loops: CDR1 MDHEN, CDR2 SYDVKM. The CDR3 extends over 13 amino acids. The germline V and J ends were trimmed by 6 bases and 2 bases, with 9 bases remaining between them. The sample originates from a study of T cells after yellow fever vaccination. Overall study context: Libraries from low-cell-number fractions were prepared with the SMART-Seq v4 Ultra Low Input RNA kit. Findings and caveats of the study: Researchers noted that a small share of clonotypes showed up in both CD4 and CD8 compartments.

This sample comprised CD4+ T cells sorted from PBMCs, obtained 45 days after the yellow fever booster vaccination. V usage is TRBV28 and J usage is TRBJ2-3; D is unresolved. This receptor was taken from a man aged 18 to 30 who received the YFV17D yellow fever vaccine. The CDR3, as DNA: TGTGCCAGCAGCCCGGCCCCCACAGATACGCAGTATTTT. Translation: CASSPAPTDTQYF.